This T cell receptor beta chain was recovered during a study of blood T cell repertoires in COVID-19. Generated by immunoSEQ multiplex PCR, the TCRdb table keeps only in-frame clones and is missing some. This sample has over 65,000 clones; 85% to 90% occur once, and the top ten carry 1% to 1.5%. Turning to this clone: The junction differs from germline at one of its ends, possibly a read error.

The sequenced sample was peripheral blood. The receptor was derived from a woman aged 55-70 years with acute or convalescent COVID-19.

CDR3 loop: CASSQEKHVVF. CDR3 nucleotide sequence: TGTGCCAGCAGCCAAGAGAAACACGTGGTGTTC. The chain carries TRBV4-2 and TRBJ1-2; D remains ambiguous. CDR1 is LGHNA and CDR2 is YNFKEQ in the germline V gene. The CDR3 sequence is 11 residues long.